This note documents a single T cell receptor beta chain sequence. Some clones are missing from TCRdb's copy, which holds only in-frame ones; the method was immunoSEQ multiplex PCR. The data contain about 73,000 clones, 80% to 95% of them singletons. Losses at the gene ends were 7 bases for V and 7 bases for J; bases not matched to a gene: 26. Germline CDR1 reads LNHDA; CDR2 reads SQIVND (reference sequence). This CDR3 region has 19 residues. This sample was taken from a study of OX40 agonist ivuxolimab in advanced cancers. The overall study: Ivuxolimab was administered intravenously to patients at 0.01 to 10 mg/kg every 2 weeks.

The sequencing here drew on CD4+ or CD8+ T cells sorted from blood, taken in a trial of the OX40 agonist ivuxolimab. V gene TRBV19 combines with J gene TRBJ1-2; 8 bases are a match to TRBD1. This sequence was found in an adult with an advanced solid tumor such as melanoma, head and neck, liver or kidney cancer. CDR3 in amino acids: CASTSSRRDRWYRFAGYTF. As DNA, the CDR3 is TGTGCCAGTACCTCATCGAGAAGGGACAGGTGGTATCGATTTGCTGGCTACACCTTC.